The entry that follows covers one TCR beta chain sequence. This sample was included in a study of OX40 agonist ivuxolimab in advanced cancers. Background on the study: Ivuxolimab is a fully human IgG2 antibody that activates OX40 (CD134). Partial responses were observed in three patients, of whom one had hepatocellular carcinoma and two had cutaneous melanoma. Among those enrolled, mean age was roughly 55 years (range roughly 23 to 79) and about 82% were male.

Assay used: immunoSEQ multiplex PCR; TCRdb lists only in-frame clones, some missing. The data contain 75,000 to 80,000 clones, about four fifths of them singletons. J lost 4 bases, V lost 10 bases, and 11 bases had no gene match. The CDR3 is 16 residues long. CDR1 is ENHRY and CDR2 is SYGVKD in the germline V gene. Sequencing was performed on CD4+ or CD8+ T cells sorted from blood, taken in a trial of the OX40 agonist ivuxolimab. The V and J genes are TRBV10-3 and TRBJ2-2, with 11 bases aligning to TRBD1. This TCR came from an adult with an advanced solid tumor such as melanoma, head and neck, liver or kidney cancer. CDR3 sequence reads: CATRGDRGDLTGELFF. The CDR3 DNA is TGTGCCACGAGGGGGGACAGGGGGGATCTCACCGGGGAGCTGTTTTTT.